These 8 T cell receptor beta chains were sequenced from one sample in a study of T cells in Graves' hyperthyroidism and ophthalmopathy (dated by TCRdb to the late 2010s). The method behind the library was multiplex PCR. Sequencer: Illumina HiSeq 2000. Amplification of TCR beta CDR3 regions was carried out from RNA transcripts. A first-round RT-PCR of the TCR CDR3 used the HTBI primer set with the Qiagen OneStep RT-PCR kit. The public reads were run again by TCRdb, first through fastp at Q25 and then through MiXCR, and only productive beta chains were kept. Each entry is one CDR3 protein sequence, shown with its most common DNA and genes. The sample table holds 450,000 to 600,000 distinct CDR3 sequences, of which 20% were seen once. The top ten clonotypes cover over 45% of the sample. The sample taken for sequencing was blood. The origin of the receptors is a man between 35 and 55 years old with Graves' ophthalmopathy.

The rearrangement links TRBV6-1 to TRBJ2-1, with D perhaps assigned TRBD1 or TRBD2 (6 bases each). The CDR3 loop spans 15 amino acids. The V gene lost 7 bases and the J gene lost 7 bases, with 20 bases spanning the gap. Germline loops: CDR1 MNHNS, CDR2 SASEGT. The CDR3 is CASIPGGGNRNEQFF. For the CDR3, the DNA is TGTGCCAGCATCCCTGGAGGGGGGAATCGGAATGAGCAGTTCTTC.

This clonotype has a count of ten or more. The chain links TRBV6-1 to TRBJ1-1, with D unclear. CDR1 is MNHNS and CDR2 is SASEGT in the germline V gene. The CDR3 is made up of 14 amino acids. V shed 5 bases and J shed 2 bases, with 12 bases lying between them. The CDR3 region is CASSYTKSNTEAFF. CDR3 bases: TGTGCCAGCAGTTATACGAAATCAAACACTGAAGCTTTCTTT.

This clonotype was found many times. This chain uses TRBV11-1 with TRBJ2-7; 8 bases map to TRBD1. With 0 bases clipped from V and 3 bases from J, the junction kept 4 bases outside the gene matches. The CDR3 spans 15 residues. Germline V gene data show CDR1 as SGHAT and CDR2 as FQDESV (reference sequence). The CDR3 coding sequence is TGTGCCAGCAGCTTAGCCGAGGACAGGGTCTACGAGCAGTACTTC. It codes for CASSLAEDRVYEQYF.

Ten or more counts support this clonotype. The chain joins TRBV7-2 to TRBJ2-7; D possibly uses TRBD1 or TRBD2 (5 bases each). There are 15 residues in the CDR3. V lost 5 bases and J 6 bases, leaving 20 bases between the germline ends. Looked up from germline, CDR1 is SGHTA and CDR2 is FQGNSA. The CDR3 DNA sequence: TGTGCCAGCAGCGCGAAAGGCGGGTTAGGGGTCGAGCAGTACTTC. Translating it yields CASSAKGGLGVEQYF.

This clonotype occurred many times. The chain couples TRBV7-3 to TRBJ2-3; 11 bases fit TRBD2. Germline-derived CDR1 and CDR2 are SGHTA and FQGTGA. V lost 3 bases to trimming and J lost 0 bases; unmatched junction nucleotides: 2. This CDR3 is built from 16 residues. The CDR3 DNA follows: TGTGCCAGCAGCTTGGGACTAGCGGACAGCACAGATACGCAGTATTTT. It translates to CASSLGLADSTDTQYF.

CDR3 bases: TGCAGTGCTAGAGGGCGGGCTCTCTCCTACGAGCAGTACTTC. Its protein is CSARGRALSYEQYF. The gene calls are TRBV20-1 and TRBJ2-7; TRBD2 might be the D (5 bases). The germline V and J ends were trimmed by 1 base and 0 bases, with 10 bases remaining between them. Per germline, CDR1 DFQATT and CDR2 SNEGSKA (reference sequence). The CDR3 spans 14 residues.

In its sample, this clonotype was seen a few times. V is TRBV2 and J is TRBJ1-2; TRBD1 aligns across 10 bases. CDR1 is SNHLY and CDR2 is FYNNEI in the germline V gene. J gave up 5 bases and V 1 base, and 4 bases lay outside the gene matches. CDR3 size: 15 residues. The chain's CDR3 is CASSEGTGGQYGYTF. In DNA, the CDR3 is TGTGCCAGCAGTGAAGGGACAGGGGGACAGTATGGCTACACCTTC.

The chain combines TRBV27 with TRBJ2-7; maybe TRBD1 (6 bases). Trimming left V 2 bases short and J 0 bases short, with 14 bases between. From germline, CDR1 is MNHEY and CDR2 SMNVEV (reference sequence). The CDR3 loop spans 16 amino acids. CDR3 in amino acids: CASSLPTGSSSYEQYF. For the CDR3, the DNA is TGTGCCAGCAGTTTACCGACAGGCTCAAGCTCCTACGAGCAGTACTTC.